This T cell receptor (beta chain) came from a study of early T cells in non-severe SARS-CoV-2 infection. Trimming took off 0 bases at V and 2 bases at J, with 10 bases between the two ends. The CDR3 is 14 amino acids. From germline, CDR1 is DFQATT and CDR2 SNEGSKA (reference sequence). In TCRdb, the 5' RACE reads were re-called with MiXCR into one record per CDR3 protein. The sample holds roughly 90,000 distinct CDR3 sequences, about 14% seen once. The sample holds many counts of this clonotype. The receptor was derived from an adult who was a healthcare worker with PCR-confirmed SARS-CoV-2 infection or an uninfected control (not recorded which). This sequence joins TRBV20-1 and TRBJ1-2, with D possibly matching TRBD1 (5 bases). Sample: whole blood. DNA for the CDR3: TGCAGTGCTAGAGATTTAGACAGCAACTATGGCTACACCTTC. Protein: CSARDLDSNYGYTF.